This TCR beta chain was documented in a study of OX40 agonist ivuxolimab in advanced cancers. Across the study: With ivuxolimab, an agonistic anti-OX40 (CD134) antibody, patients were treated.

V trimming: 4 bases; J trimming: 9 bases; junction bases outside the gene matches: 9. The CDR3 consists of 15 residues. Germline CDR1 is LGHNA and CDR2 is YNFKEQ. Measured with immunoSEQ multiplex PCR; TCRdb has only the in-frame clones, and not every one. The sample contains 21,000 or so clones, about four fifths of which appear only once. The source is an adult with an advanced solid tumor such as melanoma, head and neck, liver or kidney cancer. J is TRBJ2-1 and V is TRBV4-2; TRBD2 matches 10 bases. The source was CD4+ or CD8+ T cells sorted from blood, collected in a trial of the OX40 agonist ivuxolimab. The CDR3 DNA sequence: TGTGCCAGCAGCCCCCGAGCGGGAGGGAACGGTGAGCAGTTCTTC. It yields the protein CASSPRAGGNGEQFF.